This T cell receptor (beta chain) was obtained from a study of T-cell reconstitution after alpha-beta-depleted transplantation in children. Germline values: CDR1 MDHEN, CDR2 SYDVKM. The CDR3 extends over 13 amino acids. Trimming shortened V by 1 base and J by 6 bases, and 8 bases separated the two germline ends. The sample holds a few counts of this clonotype. It was with unique molecular identifiers that the TCRbeta library was prepared. One entry per CDR3 protein, called by TCRdb with MiXCR from the PCR reads. The sample consists of just over 950,000 distinct CDR3 sequences, 25% to 30% of them appearing once.

The gene calls are TRBV28 and TRBJ2-3; possible D gene TRBD2, 6 bases. The source of this sequence is a boy younger than two who had a stem cell transplant for SCID, so the T cells may come from the graft donor. The source was PBMCs, mostly from graft donor cells, collected 360 days after TCRalphabeta/CD19-depleted stem cell transplant. In DNA, the CDR3 is TGTGCCAGCAGTTTATCAGGGAGGGATACGCAGTATTTT. Translating it yields CASSLSGRDTQYF. The complete variable domain, with remaining parts taken from reference TRBV28 and TRBJ2-3, reads DVKVTQSSRYLVKRTGEKVFLECVQDMDHENMFWYRQDPGLGLRLIYFSYDVKMKEKGDIPEGYSVSREKKERFSLILESASTNQTSMYLCASSLSGRDTQYFGPGTRLTVL.